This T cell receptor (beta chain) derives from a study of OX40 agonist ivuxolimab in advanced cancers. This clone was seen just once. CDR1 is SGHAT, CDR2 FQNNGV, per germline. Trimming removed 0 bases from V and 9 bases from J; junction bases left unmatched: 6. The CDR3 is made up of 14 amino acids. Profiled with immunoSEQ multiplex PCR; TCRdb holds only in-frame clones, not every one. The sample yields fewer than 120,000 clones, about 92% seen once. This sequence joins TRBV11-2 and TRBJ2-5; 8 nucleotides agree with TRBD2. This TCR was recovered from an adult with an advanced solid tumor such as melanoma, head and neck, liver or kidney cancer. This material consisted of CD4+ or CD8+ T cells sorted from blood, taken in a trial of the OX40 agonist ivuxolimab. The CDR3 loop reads CASSLDRGSGAQYF. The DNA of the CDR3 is TGTGCCAGCAGCTTAGATCGGGGTAGCGGGGCCCAGTACTTC.